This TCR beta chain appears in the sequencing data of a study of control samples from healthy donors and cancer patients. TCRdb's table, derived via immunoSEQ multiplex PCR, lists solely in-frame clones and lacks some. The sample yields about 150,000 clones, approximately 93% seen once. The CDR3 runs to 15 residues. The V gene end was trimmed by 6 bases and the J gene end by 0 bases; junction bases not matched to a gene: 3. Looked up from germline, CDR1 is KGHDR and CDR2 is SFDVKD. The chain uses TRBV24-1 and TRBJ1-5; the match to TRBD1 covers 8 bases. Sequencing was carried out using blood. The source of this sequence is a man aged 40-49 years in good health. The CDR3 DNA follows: TGTGCCACCAGTAAAGGGACAGGTAGCAATCAGCCCCAGCATTTT. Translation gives CATSKGTGSNQPQHF.